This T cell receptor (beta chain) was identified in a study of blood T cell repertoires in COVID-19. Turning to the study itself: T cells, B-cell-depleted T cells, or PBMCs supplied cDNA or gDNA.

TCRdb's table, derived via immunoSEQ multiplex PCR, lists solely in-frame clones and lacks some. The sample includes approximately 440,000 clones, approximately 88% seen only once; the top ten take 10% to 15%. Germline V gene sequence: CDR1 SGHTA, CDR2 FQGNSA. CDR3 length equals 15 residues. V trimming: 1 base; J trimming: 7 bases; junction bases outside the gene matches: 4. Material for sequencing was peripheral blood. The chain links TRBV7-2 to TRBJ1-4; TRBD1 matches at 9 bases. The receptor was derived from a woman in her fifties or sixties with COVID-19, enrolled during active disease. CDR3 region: CASSLDRGRAEKLFF. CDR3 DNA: TGTGCCAGCAGCTTAGACAGGGGGCGGGCTGAAAAACTGTTTTTT.